The 27 T cell receptor beta chains presented below share a single source sample, sequenced in a study of T cell responses to AZD1222 COVID-19 vaccine. The repertoire was sequenced with immunoSEQ multiplex PCR; TCRdb's copy has only in-frame clones and lacks some. Here the sample spans roughly 150,000 clones, around 90% being singletons. The sequences come from peripheral blood, collected on day 0 of AZD1222 vaccination. The receptors derive from an adult in good health.

The V gene is TRBV19, the J gene TRBJ2-1, with 9 bases identical to TRBD2. J lost 9 bases, V lost 10 bases, and 16 bases had no gene match. This CDR3 has 15 residues. Germline V gives CDR1 LNHDA, CDR2 SQIVND (reference sequence). This CDR3 reads CANDAGASGVIEQFF. The CDR3 bases are TGTGCCAACGACGCTGGGGCTAGCGGGGTGATTGAGCAGTTCTTC.

This chain links TRBV19 with TRBJ2-3, with D uncertain. The CDR3 runs to 14 residues. V lost 6 bases and J lost 0, with 10 bases in between. Germline-derived CDR1 and CDR2 are LNHDA and SQIVND (reference sequence). As DNA, the CDR3 is TGTGCCAGTAGCCTCGGACGGAGCACAGATACGCAGTATTTT. This translates into CASSLGRSTDTQYF.

The genes are TRBV5-4 and TRBJ2-7, with D perhaps assigned TRBD1 or TRBD2 (6 bases each). Germline loops: CDR1 SGHNT, CDR2 YYREEE (reference sequence). Trimming removed 4 bases at V and 0 bases at J, with 14 bases between. The CDR3 is made up of 15 amino acids. In nucleotides, the CDR3 is TGTGCCAGCAGCCCTCCTGGGGGGCACTCCTACGAGCAGTACTTC. It codes for CASSPPGGHSYEQYF.

The rearrangement joins TRBV9 to TRBJ2-3; 10 bases are a match to TRBD1. This CDR3 contains 16 residues. V was clipped by 3 bases and J by 6 bases; unmatched bases: 10. Per germline, CDR1 SGDLS and CDR2 YYNGEE. The CDR3 DNA is TGTGCCAGCAGCGGGCGGACAGGGGGGCCCACGGATACGCAGTATTTT. It yields the protein CASSGRTGGPTDTQYF.

The rearrangement uses TRBV11-3 and TRBJ2-1; 7 positions match TRBD1. The junction had 5 bases not matched to a gene; V was cut back by 0 bases and J by 3 bases. The CDR3 is 16 amino acids. The germline CDR1 and CDR2 sequences are SGHNT and YENEEA. DNA for the CDR3: TGTGCCAGCAGCTTAGATCGGCCAGGGGGCTACAATGAGCAGTTCTTC. It yields the protein CASSLDRPGGYNEQFF.

The V and J genes are TRBV6-2 or TRBV6-3 and TRBJ1-5, with TRBD1 matching 7 bases. Germline CDR1 and CDR2: MNHEY and SVGEGT. This CDR3 region has 15 residues. V shed 0 bases and J 6 bases; nucleotides not matched to a gene: 5. CDR3 nucleotide sequence: TGTGCCAGCAGTTACTCCCGACAGGGTGGTCAGCCCCAGCATTTT. Protein: CASSYSRQGGQPQHF.

This chain uses TRBV2 with TRBJ2-6; D is ambiguous. Trimming cost V 7 bases and J 1 base, with 5 bases left between them. There are 13 residues in the CDR3. Germline V gives CDR1 SNHLY, CDR2 FYNNEI. The CDR3 sequence: CASKGSGANVLTF. CDR3 nucleotides: TGTGCCAGCAAAGGATCTGGGGCCAACGTCCTGACTTTC.

The chain couples TRBV7-3 to TRBJ1-1; maybe TRBD1 (5 bases). The CDR3 has 15 residues. Germline assignment: CDR1 SGHTA and CDR2 FQGTGA. The V and J ends lost 5 bases and 1 base respectively, with 14 bases between them. The CDR3 coding sequence is TGTGCCAGCAGCATGGGGGGGTACGAGAACACTGAAGCTTTCTTT. Translating it yields CASSMGGYENTEAFF. Using reference TRBV7-3 and TRBJ1-1 for the parts outside the CDR3, the full variable domain is GAGVSQTPSNKVTEKGKYVELRCDPISGHTALYWYRQSLGQGPEFLIYFQGTGAADDSGLPNDRFFAVRPEGSVSTLKIQRTERGDSAVYLCASSMGGYENTEAFFGQGTRLTVV.

This clone came up a few times. The chain carries TRBV19 and TRBJ1-6; no definite D call. CDR3 length equals 16 residues. Germline CDR1 LNHDA, CDR2 SQIVND (reference sequence). V lost 3 bases to trimming and J lost 5 bases, with 14 bases between them. The CDR3 region has the DNA TGTGCCAGTAGTATTTCCCGGCAGGTCCATAATTCACCCCTCCACTTT. This codes for CASSISRQVHNSPLHF.

V and J are TRBV5-6 and TRBJ1-1, with D possibly TRBD1 on 6 matching bases. This CDR3 spans 14 amino acids. Trimming left V 1 base short and J 4 bases short, with 11 bases between. Germline CDR1 SGHDT, CDR2 YYEEEE. This chain's CDR3 is CASSLTGAGTEAFF. The CDR3 bases are TGTGCCAGCAGCTTGACGGGGGCCGGCACTGAAGCTTTCTTT.

The V gene is TRBV5-6, the J gene TRBJ2-7; TRBD2 might be the D (5 bases). Germline loops: CDR1 SGHDT, CDR2 YYEEEE. V lost 4 bases and J 4 bases, leaving 18 bases between the germline ends. This CDR3 is built from 15 residues. The CDR3 nucleotides are TGTGCCAGCAGCGGGAGACTACCCCAGTCTTACGAGCAGTACTTC. Translated, it gives CASSGRLPQSYEQYF.

This chain uses TRBV5-4 with TRBJ1-2, with a possible D match to TRBD1 (5 bases). V dropped 2 bases and J dropped 0 bases, with 8 bases sitting between them. Germline loops: CDR1 SGHNT, CDR2 YYREEE (reference sequence). The CDR3 loop spans 14 amino acids. DNA for the CDR3: TGTGCCAGCAGCTTAAGGGGTTCTAACTATGGCTACACCTTC. Its protein product is CASSLRGSNYGYTF.

This chain uses TRBV2 with TRBJ2-2; the D call may be TRBD1 or TRBD2 (6 bases each). V was pared by 8 bases and J by 6 bases, with 10 bases between. The CDR3 consists of 12 residues. Germline lookup yields CDR1 SNHLY and CDR2 FYNNEI. CDR3: CASGGRPGELFF. CDR3 coding DNA: TGTGCCAGCGGGGGGCGGCCCGGGGAGCTGTTTTTT. The full variable domain, completed using reference TRBV2 and TRBJ2-2, is EPEVTQTPSHQVTQMGQEVILRCVPISNHLYFYWYRQILGQKVEFLVSFYNNEISEKSEIFDDQFSVERPDGSNFTLKIRSTKLEDSAMYFCASGGRPGELFFGEGSRLTVL.

CDR3 nucleotide sequence: TGTGCCAGCAGCCAGAACAGAATGAACACTGAAGCTTTCTTT. Protein product: CASSQNRMNTEAFF. The V and J genes are TRBV7-2 and TRBJ1-1; D is uncertain. CDR3 length: 14 residues. CDR1 SGHTA and CDR2 FQGNSA come from the germline V gene. Trimming removed 5 bases at V and 0 bases at J, with 10 bases between.

The chain employs TRBV19 and TRBJ1-5; D perhaps matches TRBD1 (6 bases). CDR1 and CDR2 from the germline V gene are LNHDA and SQIVND (reference sequence). The ends were cut back, 6 bases at V and 4 bases at J, with 16 bases in the middle. This CDR3 region has 15 residues. The CDR3 reads CASRRTGNRNQPQHF. The DNA for the CDR3 is TGTGCCAGTAGGAGAACAGGGAATAGGAATCAGCCCCAGCATTTT.

The rearrangement joins TRBV9 to TRBJ1-3, with D hard to call. CDR3 length equals 14 residues. V lost 4 bases to trimming and J lost 0 bases, with 8 bases between them. The germline V gene encodes CDR1 SGDLS and CDR2 YYNGEE. This CDR3 is CASSQGYSGNTIYF. The CDR3 DNA sequence: TGTGCCAGCAGCCAAGGGTACTCTGGAAACACCATATATTTT.

The V gene is TRBV2, the J gene TRBJ1-3; D uncertain. Germline values: CDR1 SNHLY, CDR2 FYNNEI. CDR3 size: 16 residues. The V end was cut by 4 bases, the J end by 5 bases, with 18 bases between. The DNA for the CDR3 is TGTGCCAGCAGTGGTCAATCAGTCCGCTTAAGAAACACCATATATTTT. This encodes CASSGQSVRLRNTIYF.

J is TRBJ1-2 and V is TRBV27, with 9 bases matching TRBD1. The CDR3 runs to 18 residues. Germline V lookup: CDR1 MNHEY, CDR2 SMNVEV (reference sequence). J was trimmed by 0 bases and V by 4 bases; bases with no gene match: 12. The CDR3 nucleotides are TGTGCCAGCAGTTGGACAGGGGACTCCTTTAAAGCTAACTATGGCTACACCTTC. Translating gives CASSWTGDSFKANYGYTF.

The chain uses TRBV6-5 and TRBJ2-1; D call uncertain. This CDR3 is built from 13 residues. The germline CDR1 and CDR2 sequences are MNHEY and SVGAGI. V lost 0 bases to trimming and J lost 8 bases, with 8 bases between them. In DNA form, the CDR3 reads TGTGCCAGCAGTTACTCAGGTGGATATGAGCAGTTCTTC. As protein: CASSYSGGYEQFF.

This sequence joins TRBV12-1 and TRBJ2-7; TRBD2 is the table's D call, not checked against the DNA. TRBV12-1 represents a pseudogene. The CDR3 is 16 residues long. For the CDR3, the DNA is TGTGCCAGCAGCTCCGGTCCTAGCGGGAGTCTCTACGAGCAGTACTTC. Its translation: CASSSGPSGSLYEQYF.

This clone was seen a single time. DNA of the CDR3: TGTGCCAGCAGCTTAATTACGCGGGGGGGTTACAATGAGCAGTTCTTC. Amino acids: CASSLITRGGYNEQFF. J is TRBJ2-1 and V is TRBV11-2; 9 nucleotides match TRBD2. This CDR3 contains 16 residues. The germline CDR1 and CDR2 sequences are SGHAT and FQNNGV. J was trimmed by 4 bases and V by 2 bases; bases with no gene match: 6. Variable domain in full (rest from reference TRBV11-2 and TRBJ2-1): EAGVAQSPRYKIIEKRQSVAFWCNPISGHATLYWYQQILGQGPKLLIQFQNNGVVDDSQLPKDRFSAERLKGVDSTLKIQPAKLEDSAVYLCASSLITRGGYNEQFFGPGTRLTVL.

The genes are TRBV27 and TRBJ1-2, with a tentative D call TRBD1 (6 bases). Trimming took 8 bases from V and 4 from J, leaving 17 bases between them. The CDR3 has 14 amino acids. In germline, CDR1 is MNHEY, CDR2 SMNVEV (reference sequence). CDR3 DNA sequence: TGTGCCAGCGGACCCGGGGGGCTGGTCTATGGCTACACCTTC. Residues: CASGPGGLVYGYTF.

The chain couples TRBV19 to TRBJ1-3; D might be TRBD1 (5 bases). CDR1 LNHDA and CDR2 SQIVND come from the germline V gene (reference sequence). V lost 5 bases, J lost 0 bases, and 11 bases lay in between. The CDR3 has 15 residues. The CDR3 DNA follows: TGTGCCAGTAGTGCCCGACAGAACTCTGGAAACACCATATATTTT. Protein sequence: CASSARQNSGNTIYF.

This clone was recorded once. The CDR3 protein is CAWSVPPGETQYF. CDR3 sequence (DNA): TGTGCCTGGAGTGTCCCCCCTGGGGAGACCCAGTACTTC. This chain connects TRBV30 to TRBJ2-5, with D hard to call. The germline V gene encodes CDR1 GTSNPN and CDR2 SVGIG (reference sequence). Trimming removed 0 bases at V and 5 bases at J, with 10 bases between. The length of the CDR3 is 13 residues.

The V call is TRBV6-5, the J call TRBJ2-1, with a tentative D call TRBD1 (7 bases). Germline values: CDR1 MNHEY, CDR2 SVGAGI. V lost 7 bases and J lost 6, with 13 bases in between. The CDR3 loop spans 13 amino acids. CDR3 bases: TGTGCCAGCACAGGCGGGACAGTCAATGAGCAGTTCTTC. This gives the protein CASTGGTVNEQFF.

This clone has a handful of counts. The CDR3 loop is CASSYPGDEQYF. CDR3 sequence (DNA): TGTGCCAGCAGCTACCCTGGCGACGAGCAGTACTTC. The chain links TRBV7-9 to TRBJ2-7; no reliable D call. Germline V CDR1 and CDR2: SEHNR, FQNEAQ (reference sequence). This CDR3 region has 12 residues. V was shortened by 4 bases and J by 5 bases, with 9 bases between the two germline ends. Combining the CDR3 with reference TRBV7-9 and TRBJ2-7 gives the whole variable domain DTGVSQNPRHKITKRGQNVTFRCDPISEHNRLYWYRQTLGQGPEFLTYFQNEAQLEKSRLLSDRFSAERPKGSFSTLEIQRTEQGDSAMYLCASSYPGDEQYFGPGTRLTVT.

The genes are TRBV7-2 and TRBJ2-1, with D maybe TRBD2 (5 bases). The V and J ends lost 4 bases and 15 bases respectively, with 19 bases between them. The CDR3 is 13 residues long. CDR1 SGHTA and CDR2 FQGNSA come from the germline V gene. Here the CDR3 DNA reads TGTGCCAGCAGCTCATACCCGACGGGGTGGCGGTTCTTC. This codes for CASSSYPTGWRFF.